The present T cell receptor (beta chain) was sequenced within a study of T cells in Graves' hyperthyroidism and ophthalmopathy. As for this clonotype: Its antigen is currently unknown.

Whole-study results and caveats: The model forecast ophthalmopathy, anticipating it by a median about 7 months before onset.

The germline CDR1 and CDR2 sequences are SGHVS and FQNEAQ. Trimming pared 6 bases from V and 0 bases from J, leaving 12 bases between. The CDR3 has 16 amino acids. Graves' hyperthyroidism was deemed stable given no ophthalmopathy progression within 18 months. Hyperthyroidism in the patients, aged 18 to 65, was newly diagnosed and under 2 months in duration. Orbital computed tomography and thyroid ultrasound, together with serum TRAb and thyroxine and clinical symptoms, were used for diagnoses. From RNA transcripts, TCR beta CDR3 regions were amplified. A first-round RT-PCR of the TCR CDR3 used the HTBI primer set. Via MiXCR, TCRdb re-called the multiplex PCR reads, giving one row per CDR3 protein. The repertoire consists of roughly 580,000 distinct CDR3 sequences, with roughly 50% occurring once and the leading ten covering roughly 8.2%.

This clonotype was obtained from a woman aged 18-30 years with Graves' hyperthyroidism. The chain links TRBV7-8 to TRBJ2-6, with D tentatively TRBD2 (5 bases). Sequencing was performed on peripheral blood or thyroid tissue (not recorded which). Written as DNA, the CDR3 is TGTGCCAGCAGGACCACCGGGGTCTCTGGGGCCAACGTCCTGACTTTC. Residues: CASRTTGVSGANVLTF.